What follows are 21 T cell receptor beta chains derived from one specimen sequenced in a study of PD-1 blockade in mismatch repair-deficient tumors. Some clones are missing from TCRdb's copy, which holds only in-frame ones; the method was immunoSEQ multiplex PCR. Of more than 15,000 clones in the sample, roughly 80% are singletons; the top ten hold nearly 3.5%. The sample consisted of PBMCs, taken 4 weeks after starting pembrolizumab. Source of these receptors: an adult with mismatch repair-deficient cancer.

This clone turned up a few times. The CDR3 DNA follows: TGTGCCTGGAGTGTTCGGGGACGGGGGGCCAGCAATCAGCCCCAGCATTTT. Amino acid sequence: CAWSVRGRGASNQPQHF. The genes are TRBV30 and TRBJ1-5; the D gene is possibly TRBD1 (6 bases). V was trimmed by 0 bases and J by 1 base, leaving 16 bases between them. Germline CDR1 and CDR2: GTSNPN and SVGIG (reference sequence). The CDR3 runs 17 residues. Full variable domain (remainder filled in from reference TRBV30 and TRBJ1-5): SQTIHQWPATLVQPVGSPLSLECTVEGTSNPNLYWYRQAAGRGLQLLFYSVGIGQISSEVPQNLSASRPQDRQFILSSKKLLLSDSGFYLCAWSVRGRGASNQPQHFGDGTRLSIL.

This chain links TRBV12-5 with TRBJ2-4; 7 bases match TRBD1. With V trimmed by 3 bases and J by 0 bases, 8 bases remained unmatched. CDR1 is LGHNT, CDR2 FRNRAP, per germline. This CDR3 region has 17 residues. For the CDR3, the DNA is TGTGCTAGTGGTTTATCGGGACAGACCCTAGCCAAAAACATTCAGTACTTC. Its protein product is CASGLSGQTLAKNIQYF.

The chain links TRBV6-5 to TRBJ1-1; a possible D gene is TRBD1 (5 bases). Germline V CDR1 and CDR2: MNHEY, SVGAGI. The V end was cut by 4 bases, the J end by 0 bases, with 15 bases between. There are 16 residues in the CDR3. The CDR3: CASSSARVFMNTEAFF. The CDR3 DNA reads TGTGCCAGCAGTTCCGCCAGGGTCTTCATGAACACTGAAGCTTTCTTT.

This rearrangement joins TRBV29-1 to TRBJ2-7; TRBD2 agrees at 7 bases. The length of the CDR3 is 16 residues. Looked up from germline, CDR1 is SQVTM and CDR2 is ANQGSEA. With V trimmed by 4 bases and J by 0 bases, 12 bases remained unmatched. CDR3 coding DNA: TGCAGCGTTGGCGGGGACCGGCGGGGGAGCTCCTACGAGCAGTACTTC. Translation: CSVGGDRRGSSYEQYF.

The chain is built from TRBV5-1 and TRBJ2-2; the match to TRBD2 covers 9 bases. This CDR3 has 15 amino acids. The germline CDR1 and CDR2 sequences are SGHRS and YFSETQ. After removal of 4 bases from V and 6 bases from J, the junction contained 7 bases not matched to a gene. DNA for the CDR3: TGCGCCAGCAGCGGGAGAGCGGGGGGCCCCGGGGAGCTGTTTTTT. Residues: CASSGRAGGPGELFF.

The chain combines TRBV10-3 with TRBJ1-1; TRBD1 might be the D (5 bases). Germline CDR1 ENHRY, CDR2 SYGVKD. Trimming stripped 7 bases from V and 4 bases from J, with 13 bases between. The CDR3 spans 13 residues. CDR3 in amino acids: CAIMSGMSTEAFF. In DNA, the CDR3 is TGTGCCATCATGTCAGGGATGAGCACTGAAGCTTTCTTT.

The genes are TRBV5-1 and TRBJ2-1; 7 bases fit TRBD2. CDR1 SGHRS and CDR2 YFSETQ come from the germline V gene. J was trimmed by 7 bases and V by 0 bases; bases with no gene match: 7. This CDR3 is built from 15 residues. The CDR3 sequence: CASSLGPGLRNEQFF. CDR3 DNA sequence: TGCGCCAGCAGCTTGGGTCCGGGACTACGGAATGAGCAGTTCTTC. The variable domain in full, with the rest retrieved from reference TRBV5-1 and TRBJ2-1, is KAGVTQTPRYLIKTRGQQVTLSCSPISGHRSVSWYQQTPGQGLQFLFEYFSETQRNKGNFPGRFSGRQFSNSRSEMNVSTLELGDSALYLCASSLGPGLRNEQFFGPGTRLTVL.

Here the CDR3 reads CAISTTGKHYGYTF. The DNA for the CDR3 is TGTGCCATCAGTACGACAGGGAAACACTATGGCTACACCTTC. The chain has TRBV10-3 and TRBJ1-2; the match to TRBD1 covers 7 bases. This CDR3 is built from 14 residues. Germline lookup yields CDR1 ENHRY and CDR2 SYGVKD. Germline trimming cut 5 bases from V and 3 bases from J; bases unmatched to any gene: 6.

The rearrangement uses TRBV5-1 and TRBJ2-3, with TRBD2 matching 11 bases. The CDR3 consists of 17 residues. CDR1 SGHRS and CDR2 YFSETQ come from the germline V gene. V lost 4 bases and J lost 6; bases outside the gene matches: 13. CDR3 DNA sequence: TGCGCCAGCAGCACGTTTAGCGGGAGGGCCTTCGGGGATACGCAGTATTTT. Translated, it gives CASSTFSGRAFGDTQYF. Variable domain in full (rest from reference TRBV5-1 and TRBJ2-3): KAGVTQTPRYLIKTRGQQVTLSCSPISGHRSVSWYQQTPGQGLQFLFEYFSETQRNKGNFPGRFSGRQFSNSRSEMNVSTLELGDSALYLCASSTFSGRAFGDTQYFGPGTRLTVL.

This chain links TRBV5-1 with TRBJ1-6, with unresolved D. Germline CDR1 reads SGHRS; CDR2 reads YFSETQ. CDR3 length: 14 amino acids. Trimming shortened V by 0 bases and J by 4 bases, and 5 bases separated the two germline ends. The CDR3 spells CASSLEHYNSPLHF. CDR3 DNA sequence: TGCGCCAGCAGCTTGGAACATTATAATTCACCCCTCCACTTT.

This clone has just a few counts. The CDR3 DNA follows: TGCGCCAGCAGCCCGGGACTGGTGCTGAACACTGAAGCTTTCTTT. This translates into CASSPGLVLNTEAFF. This chain links TRBV5-1 with TRBJ1-1; D perhaps matches TRBD1 (5 bases). Trimming shortened V by 4 bases and J by 0 bases, and 13 bases separated the two germline ends. Germline loops: CDR1 SGHRS, CDR2 YFSETQ. The CDR3 is 15 amino acids.

This clone was detected once. The chain employs TRBV5-4 and TRBJ2-1; 13 positions agree with TRBD2. The germline gives CDR1 SGHNT, CDR2 YYREEE (reference sequence). The CDR3 sequence is 15 residues long. The V gene end was trimmed by 3 bases and the J gene end by 7 bases; junction bases not matched to a gene: 4. The CDR3 DNA sequence: TGTGCCAGCAGCTGGGGACTAGCGGGAAAGAATGAGCAGTTCTTC. Translation: CASSWGLAGKNEQFF.

The CDR3 here is CSVRQGARTDTQYF. Written as DNA, the CDR3 is TGCAGCGTCCGACAGGGGGCTCGCACAGATACGCAGTATTTT. The chain employs TRBV29-1 and TRBJ2-3; 10 positions match TRBD1. The J segment lost 1 base and the V segment lost 6 bases, leaving 4 bases of the junction unmatched. Germline values: CDR1 SQVTM, CDR2 ANQGSEA. The CDR3 contains 14 residues.

This sequence joins TRBV9 and TRBJ2-3; 7 bases fit TRBD2. Per the germline V gene, CDR1 is SGDLS and CDR2 is YYNGEE. V trimming: 3 bases; J trimming: 1 base; junction bases outside the gene matches: 5. The CDR3 runs 15 residues. CDR3: CASSASSGRTDTQYF. CDR3 DNA sequence: TGTGCCAGCAGCGCGTCTAGCGGACGCACAGATACGCAGTATTTT. Filled out from reference TRBV9 and TRBJ2-3, the complete variable domain reads DSGVTQTPKHLITATGQRVTLRCSPRSGDLSVYWYQQSLDQGLQFLIQYYNGEERAKGNILERFSAQQFPDLHSELNLSSLELGDSALYFCASSASSGRTDTQYFGPGTRLTVL.

The rearrangement joins TRBV7-2 to TRBJ2-1, with 8 bases that match TRBD2. V lost 1 base and J lost 9; bases outside the gene matches: 8. Germline CDR1 and CDR2: SGHTA and FQGNSA. The CDR3 is 15 residues long. The DNA for the CDR3 is TGTGCCAGCAGCTTAGATTCGGGAGGGCATGGTGAGCAGTTCTTC. Translated, it gives CASSLDSGGHGEQFF.

V usage is TRBV7-9 and J usage is TRBJ2-3, with 7 positions matching TRBD1. There are 15 residues in the CDR3. V lost 5 bases, J lost 2 bases, and 7 bases stayed unmatched. The V gene's germline CDR1 is SEHNR and CDR2 FQNEAQ (reference sequence). The chain's CDR3 is CASSRYGTDTDTQYF. The CDR3 DNA is TGTGCCAGCAGCCGATATGGGACAGACACAGATACGCAGTATTTT.

The chain carries TRBV5-1 and TRBJ1-2, with D possibly TRBD1 on 5 matching bases. CDR3 size: 14 residues. Germline lookup yields CDR1 SGHRS and CDR2 YFSETQ. Trimming pared 0 bases from V and 5 bases from J, leaving 11 bases between. In DNA, the CDR3 is TGCGCCAGCAGCTTGGAGGGGAAGGTTTATGGCTACACCTTC. Translating it yields CASSLEGKVYGYTF.

The chain combines TRBV29-1 with TRBJ1-2, with 9 nucleotides matching TRBD1. CDR1 and CDR2 (germline): SQVTM, ANQGSEA. With V trimmed by 5 bases and J by 7 bases, 5 bases remained unmatched. The CDR3 runs to 12 residues. The CDR3 region is CSVMGQGFGYTF. CDR3 in DNA: TGCAGCGTTATGGGACAGGGTTTTGGCTACACCTTC.

The chain combines TRBV6-1 with TRBJ1-5; D gene ambiguous. Germline V lookup: CDR1 MNHNS, CDR2 SASEGT. The V end lost 1 base, the J end lost 2 bases, and 3 bases lay between the germline ends. This CDR3 has 13 amino acids. CDR3 amino acids: CASSEVGNQPQHF. In DNA form, the CDR3 reads TGTGCCAGCAGTGAAGTCGGCAATCAGCCCCAGCATTTT.

In this sample, this clone turned up once. V is TRBV6-1 and J is TRBJ1-2; D is undetermined. Germline CDR1 MNHNS, CDR2 SASEGT. Trimming removed 5 bases from V and 5 bases from J, with 15 bases in between. CDR3 length: 14 amino acids. The CDR3 here is CASSNLRSPYGYTF. CDR3 nucleotides: TGTGCCAGCAGTAACCTTCGGAGCCCTTATGGCTACACCTTC.

The V gene is TRBV7-6, the J gene TRBJ2-2; TRBD2 matches at 9 bases. The CDR3 has 15 residues. Germline V gene sequence: CDR1 SGHVS, CDR2 FNYEAQ. The V and J ends lost 5 bases and 7 bases, in that order; junction bases with no gene match: 8. The CDR3: CASSVSGSGDGELFF. The CDR3 nucleotides are TGTGCCAGCAGCGTTAGCGGGAGTGGGGACGGGGAGCTGTTTTTT.